A single sample gave rise to the 23 T cell receptor beta chains below, sequenced in a study of technical replicates of blood from a handful of donors. Only in-frame clones appear in the TCRdb table, and some are missing; sequencing was by immunoSEQ multiplex PCR. The table shows around 81,000 clones, with roughly four fifths occurring only once. The specimen sequenced was PBMCs. These receptors came from a human donor in good health. Some clones in this sample may be carry-over from other donors' samples.

The rearrangement links TRBV25-1 to TRBJ2-7; tentatively, D is TRBD2 (7 bases). This CDR3 has 14 amino acids. Germline loops: CDR1 MGHDK, CDR2 SYGVNS. Trimming left V 1 base short and J 7 bases short, with 14 bases between. CDR3: CASSEFGGRREQYF. Written as DNA, the CDR3 is TGTGCCAGCAGTGAATTCGGGGGGCGGCGTGAGCAGTACTTC.

V usage is TRBV9 and J usage is TRBJ2-2; 11 bases match TRBD2. Per the germline V gene, CDR1 is SGDLS and CDR2 is YYNGEE. The CDR3 has 16 amino acids. The V gene end was trimmed by 4 bases and the J gene end by 0 bases; junction bases not matched to a gene: 2. Written as DNA, the CDR3 is TGTGCCAGCAGCACGGGACTAGCGGCGAACACCGGGGAGCTGTTTTTT. Translated, it gives CASSTGLAANTGELFF.

The rearrangement uses TRBV5-6 and TRBJ1-1; D call uncertain. V was trimmed by 0 bases and J by 8 bases, leaving 8 bases between them. CDR3 length equals 12 residues. Germline V lookup: CDR1 SGHDT, CDR2 YYEEEE. CDR3 protein: CASSLGSAEAFF. The CDR3 region has the DNA TGTGCCAGCAGCTTGGGTAGCGCAGAAGCTTTCTTT.

The V gene is TRBV5-1, the J gene TRBJ2-5, with a tentative D call TRBD2 (6 bases). V was pared by 0 bases and J by 5 bases, with 14 bases between. The CDR3 totals 15 residues. Germline lookup yields CDR1 SGHRS and CDR2 YFSETQ. CDR3 nucleotides: TGCGCCAGCAGCTTGGCCGTCGGGGGTGCGGAGACCCAGTACTTC. It encodes CASSLAVGGAETQYF.

The chain carries TRBV5-6 and TRBJ1-1; TRBD1 agrees at 8 bases. The CDR3 runs to 14 residues. With 4 bases clipped from V and 6 bases from J, the junction kept 8 bases outside the gene matches. Germline V gene data show CDR1 as SGHDT and CDR2 as YYEEEE. CDR3 DNA: TGTGCCAGCAGCATACGACAGGGGCACGCTGAAGCTTTCTTT. Its translation is CASSIRQGHAEAFF.

The sample holds a few counts of this clone. This rearrangement joins TRBV7-8 to TRBJ2-3, with 9 bases aligning to TRBD1. The CDR3 has 17 residues. With 5 bases clipped from V and 1 base from J, the junction kept 10 bases outside the gene matches. CDR1 SGHVS and CDR2 FQNEAQ come from the germline V gene. The CDR3 nucleotides are TGTGCCAGCAGCCTAAACATACAGGGGGCAGGCACAGATACGCAGTATTTT. It translates to CASSLNIQGAGTDTQYF. The full variable domain, its missing parts supplied by reference TRBV7-8 and TRBJ2-3, is GAGVSQSPRYKVAKRGQDVALRCDPISGHVSLFWYQQALGQGPEFLTYFQNEAQLDKSGLPSDRFFAERPEGSVSTLKIQRTQQEDSAVYLCASSLNIQGAGTDTQYFGPGTRLTVL.

This rearrangement joins TRBV7-2 to TRBJ1-2, with 9 nucleotides matching TRBD1. V gave up 5 bases and J gave up 4 bases; unmatched junction bases: 8. CDR3 length: 15 residues. CDR1 SGHTA and CDR2 FQGNSA come from the germline V gene. This chain's CDR3 is CASSLGQGASYGYTF. In DNA form, the CDR3 reads TGTGCCAGCAGCCTGGGACAGGGCGCTTCCTATGGCTACACCTTC.

The chain has TRBV11-2 and TRBJ2-7; D gene ambiguous. Trimming cost V 3 bases and J 2 bases, with 8 bases left between them. The CDR3 is 13 amino acids. The V gene's germline CDR1 is SGHAT and CDR2 FQNNGV. This chain's CDR3 is CASSFDTTYEQYF. CDR3 nucleotides: TGTGCCAGCAGCTTTGACACCACCTACGAGCAGTACTTC. Filled out from reference TRBV11-2 and TRBJ2-7, the complete variable domain reads EAGVAQSPRYKIIEKRQSVAFWCNPISGHATLYWYQQILGQGPKLLIQFQNNGVVDDSQLPKDRFSAERLKGVDSTLKIQPAKLEDSAVYLCASSFDTTYEQYFGPGTRLTVT.

The chain is built from TRBV5-1 and TRBJ2-1; perhaps TRBD1 as D (6 bases). This CDR3 is built from 12 residues. The V end lost 0 bases, the J end lost 10 bases, and 8 bases lay between the germline ends. CDR1 and CDR2 from the germline V gene are SGHRS and YFSETQ. The CDR3 bases are TGCGCCAGCAGCTTGGCAGGGGTCGAGCAGTTCTTC. Its translation: CASSLAGVEQFF. Using reference TRBV5-1 and TRBJ2-1 for the parts outside the CDR3, the full variable domain is KAGVTQTPRYLIKTRGQQVTLSCSPISGHRSVSWYQQTPGQGLQFLFEYFSETQRNKGNFPGRFSGRQFSNSRSEMNVSTLELGDSALYLCASSLAGVEQFFGPGTRLTVL.

The chain uses TRBV7-3 and TRBJ2-5; a possible D gene is TRBD2 (5 bases). The CDR3 length is 13 residues. V was pared by 5 bases and J by 4 bases, with 11 bases between. Germline V gives CDR1 SGHTA, CDR2 FQGTGA. In nucleotides, the CDR3 is TGTGCCAGCAGCCGGCAAGAGGGAGAGACCCAGTACTTC. Translating gives CASSRQEGETQYF.

The chain couples TRBV6-6 to TRBJ1-4; the D is unclear. Germline values: CDR1 MNHNY, CDR2 SVGAGI (reference sequence). The CDR3 runs to 16 residues. V gave up 6 bases and J gave up 0 bases, with 14 bases separating them. CDR3 sequence (DNA): TGTGCCAGCAGATTACGAGACGGAGCAACTAATGAAAAACTGTTTTTT. This sequence encodes CASRLRDGATNEKLFF.

The genes are TRBV2 and TRBJ2-3; 7 bases are shared with TRBD1. The CDR3 contains 13 residues. The J segment lost 3 bases and the V segment lost 6 bases, leaving 3 bases of the junction unmatched. Germline loops: CDR1 SNHLY, CDR2 FYNNEI. CDR3 sequence (DNA): TGTGCCAGCAGGACAGGGCGGACAGATACGCAGTATTTT. This sequence encodes CASRTGRTDTQYF.

V and J are TRBV30 and TRBJ2-2, with 8 nucleotides matching TRBD2. The CDR3 spans 14 residues. Germline V gene lookup returns CDR1 GTSNPN and CDR2 SVGIG (reference sequence). J was trimmed by 8 bases and V by 4 bases; bases with no gene match: 9. CDR3 loop: CAWTPAGVDGELFF. CDR3 DNA: TGTGCCTGGACACCAGCGGGAGTGGATGGGGAGCTGTTTTTT.

The chain recombines TRBV30 with TRBJ2-4; D may be TRBD1 (6 bases). Deletions cut 1 base from V and 5 bases from J, with 6 bases between. CDR3 length equals 12 residues. Germline V lookup: CDR1 GTSNPN, CDR2 SVGIG (reference sequence). The CDR3 DNA is TGTGCCTGGAGTGGGACAGAAAACATTCAGTACTTC. It codes for CAWSGTENIQYF.

This sequence joins TRBV5-1 and TRBJ1-1, with 7 bases fitting TRBD1. Germline V gene data show CDR1 as SGHRS and CDR2 as YFSETQ. V shed 4 bases, J shed 6 bases, and the junction held 12 bases outside the gene matches. The CDR3 loop spans 15 amino acids. The CDR3 region is CASSPRTGYSPEAFF. In DNA form, the CDR3 reads TGCGCCAGCAGCCCGCGGACAGGATATTCCCCTGAAGCTTTCTTT.

The V and J genes are TRBV30 and TRBJ1-2; possible D gene TRBD1, 6 bases. V lost 4 bases and J lost 8, with 17 bases in between. Germline loops: CDR1 GTSNPN, CDR2 SVGIG (reference sequence). The CDR3 is made up of 13 amino acids. As DNA, the CDR3 is TGTGCCTGGATCTTTCAGGGGCGGATGGGCTACACCTTC. Its translation is CAWIFQGRMGYTF.

The rearrangement uses TRBV6-5 and TRBJ1-6, with D perhaps matching TRBD1 (5 bases). V lost 0 bases to trimming and J lost 8 bases, with 14 bases between them. This CDR3 is built from 16 residues. Germline CDR1 is MNHEY and CDR2 is SVGAGI. This CDR3 is CASSYSVGLGHSPLHF. The CDR3, as DNA: TGTGCCAGCAGTTACTCGGTAGGGTTGGGGCATTCACCCCTCCACTTT.

The V call is TRBV4-2, the J call TRBJ1-2; 10 nucleotides agree with TRBD1. The CDR3 extends over 17 amino acids. Germline assignment: CDR1 LGHNA and CDR2 YNFKEQ. V shed 6 bases, J shed 1 base, and the junction held 11 bases outside the gene matches. CDR3 sequence: CASSPRTGGGDNYGYTF. As DNA, the CDR3 is TGTGCCAGCAGTCCCCGGACAGGGGGAGGGGATAACTATGGCTACACCTTC.

The chain's CDR3 is CASSPEKKAFF. CDR3 sequence (DNA): TGTGCCAGCAGCCCAGAAAAGAAAGCTTTCTTT. The chain couples TRBV7-2 to TRBJ1-1; unclear D gene. CDR1 and CDR2 (germline): SGHTA, FQGNSA. Trimming took off 5 bases at V and 9 bases at J, with 10 bases between the two ends. This CDR3 spans 11 amino acids.

This clone was seen a few times. The chain has TRBV29-1 and TRBJ2-7; 7 bases agree with TRBD1. Germline-derived CDR1 and CDR2 are SQVTM and ANQGSEA. V shed 5 bases, J shed 3 bases, and the junction held 7 bases outside the gene matches. This CDR3 spans 13 amino acids. DNA of the CDR3: TGCAGCGTTCTTCCTCAGGGGGTCTACGAGCAGTACTTC. Protein product: CSVLPQGVYEQYF.

J is TRBJ2-5 and V is TRBV2; perhaps TRBD2 as D (7 bases). V dropped 4 bases and J dropped 4 bases, with 10 bases sitting between them. The CDR3 is 13 amino acids. Germline-derived CDR1 and CDR2 are SNHLY and FYNNEI. CDR3: CASSGRGGETQYF. The CDR3 DNA reads as TGTGCCAGCAGTGGTAGGGGGGGAGAGACCCAGTACTTC.

This sequence joins TRBV19 and TRBJ1-2; D call uncertain. Germline V CDR1 and CDR2: LNHDA, SQIVND (reference sequence). The CDR3 length is 14 residues. Trimming cost V 7 bases and J 7 bases, with 19 bases left between them. The CDR3, as DNA: TGTGCCAGTAAGTCAGACGGTCCGGGGAGTGGCTACACCTTC. As protein: CASKSDGPGSGYTF.

Written as DNA, the CDR3 is TGTGCCAGCAGTCCTAGCGGGAGGGCCTACAATGAGCAGTTCTTC. Its translation: CASSPSGRAYNEQFF. The rearrangement uses TRBV6-5 and TRBJ2-1, with 12 bases identical to TRBD2. The length of the CDR3 is 15 residues. The germline gives CDR1 MNHEY, CDR2 SVGAGI. V dropped 5 bases and J dropped 2; count of bases not matched to a gene: 1.